These 27 T cell receptor beta chains were all obtained from the same sample, sequenced in a study of T cells after yellow fever vaccination. TCRdb reprocessed the 5' RACE reads with MiXCR, giving one entry per CDR3 protein. This table holds about 550,000 distinct CDR3 sequences, around 21% found once. The sample in question was PBMCs, obtained 15 days after the yellow fever booster vaccination. These receptors all stem from a man aged 30-40 years who received the YFV17D yellow fever vaccine.

This clonotype was counted between two and nine times. The V and J genes are TRBV6-5 and TRBJ2-7; D may be TRBD1 (6 bases). The germline V gene encodes CDR1 MNHEY and CDR2 SVGAGI. The CDR3 covers 14 residues. V was cut by 6 bases and J by 0 bases, with 12 bases left in between. CDR3 region: CASSYRQVSYEQYF. The CDR3 nucleotides are TGTGCCAGCAGCTACCGACAGGTCTCCTACGAGCAGTACTTC.

This clonotype was recorded a few times. J is TRBJ1-1 and V is TRBV20-1; 9 nucleotides match TRBD1. Germline CDR1 reads DFQATT; CDR2 reads SNEGSKA (reference sequence). The CDR3 runs 13 residues. The trim removed 1 base at V and 6 bases at J, leaving 3 bases unmatched. CDR3 in amino acids: CSARGTGVAEAFF. For the CDR3, the DNA is TGCAGTGCTAGAGGGACAGGGGTGGCTGAAGCTTTCTTT.

This clonotype was detected a few times. The chain is built from TRBV6-5 and TRBJ2-7, with D perhaps assigned TRBD1 or TRBD2 (5 bases each). With 0 bases removed from V and 0 bases from J, the gap between germline ends came to 9 bases. This CDR3 has 15 residues. Germline-derived CDR1 and CDR2 are MNHEY and SVGAGI. The CDR3 DNA reads as TGTGCCAGCAGTTACTCGGGGACGGACTCCTACGAGCAGTACTTC. Its translation: CASSYSGTDSYEQYF.

The table lists this clonotype with many counts. Germline is not matched at one junction end, which may reflect a read error. Written as DNA, the CDR3 is TGTGCCAGCAGCTTCCTCGGCGAGCAGTACTTC. As protein: CASSFLGEQYF. The chain carries TRBV5-1 and TRBJ2-7; no firm D call. The CDR3 has 11 amino acids. Germline V gene data show CDR1 as SGHRS and CDR2 as YFSETQ.

V gene TRBV12-3 or TRBV12-4 combines with J gene TRBJ2-3; D is uncertain. The V end lost 7 bases, the J end lost 2 bases, and 25 bases lay between the germline ends. The CDR3 runs 18 residues. The CDR3 nucleotides are TGTGCCAGCACCTTGTGCACAAAGACCAGACTTTTCACAGATACGCAGTATTTT. It translates to CASTLCTKTRLFTDTQYF.

This clonotype appeared many times. The rearrangement links TRBV7-2 to TRBJ2-5; D call uncertain. V was shortened by 2 bases and J by 3 bases, with 10 bases between the two germline ends. CDR3 size: 14 residues. Germline-derived CDR1 and CDR2 are SGHTA and FQGNSA. The CDR3 protein is CASSLNGQKETQYF. DNA of the CDR3: TGTGCCAGCAGCTTAAACGGGCAGAAAGAGACCCAGTACTTC.

This chain uses TRBV20-1 with TRBJ1-2; D call uncertain. V was trimmed by 5 bases and J by 6 bases, leaving 10 bases between them. The CDR3 contains 11 residues. Germline CDR1 is DFQATT and CDR2 is SNEGSKA (reference sequence). CDR3 residues: CSAFNSDGYTF. The DNA for the CDR3 is TGCAGTGCTTTTAACAGTGATGGCTACACCTTC.

This clonotype appeared a few times. The chain has TRBV5-1 and TRBJ2-1; 10 bases map to TRBD2. The CDR3 is 16 residues long. Germline CDR1 is SGHRS and CDR2 is YFSETQ. V lost 0 bases, J lost 3 bases, and 3 bases stayed unmatched. The CDR3: CASSLDLAGDYNEQFF. The CDR3 DNA reads TGCGCCAGCAGCTTGGACCTAGCGGGGGACTACAATGAGCAGTTCTTC.

This clonotype was seen more than once but under ten times. The chain employs TRBV20-1 and TRBJ1-6, with D perhaps matching TRBD1 (5 bases). V was shortened by 6 bases and J by 7 bases, with 19 bases between the two germline ends. CDR1 is DFQATT and CDR2 is SNEGSKA in the germline V gene (reference sequence). The CDR3 runs 15 residues. The CDR3 here is CSATSRGGSNSPLHF. Written as DNA, the CDR3 is TGCAGTGCCACTTCCCGCGGGGGGTCAAATTCACCCCTCCACTTT.

This clonotype has only a few counts. The J gene is TRBJ1-2, the V gene TRBV28, with 8 positions matching TRBD1. Germline trimming cut 6 bases from V and 2 bases from J; bases unmatched to any gene: 5. This CDR3 has 14 residues. Germline CDR1 and CDR2: MDHEN and SYDVKM. The CDR3 protein is CASRTGVLNYGYTF. DNA for the CDR3: TGTGCCAGCAGGACAGGGGTGCTAAACTATGGCTACACCTTC.

This chain uses TRBV7-2 with TRBJ1-1; unclear D gene. Germline V gene data show CDR1 as SGHTA and CDR2 as FQGNSA. The CDR3 is 15 residues long. The V end lost 0 bases, the J end lost 1 base, and 9 bases lay between the germline ends. Here the CDR3 reads CASSLAGSGNTEAFF. The CDR3 DNA reads as TGTGCCAGCAGCTTAGCGGGGAGCGGGAACACTGAAGCTTTCTTT.

This clonotype came up a few times. The V and J genes are TRBV6-2 or TRBV6-3 and TRBJ2-1; 9 nucleotides line up with TRBD1. Germline V gives CDR1 MNHEY, CDR2 SVGEGT. V was clipped by 5 bases and J by 6 bases; unmatched bases: 8. CDR3 length: 15 amino acids. The CDR3 region is CASSPTGGGSNEQFF. DNA of the CDR3: TGTGCCAGCAGTCCCACAGGGGGCGGGAGCAATGAGCAGTTCTTC.

This clonotype was found a few times. This CDR3 is CASSLYSGATNEKLFF. The CDR3 region has the DNA TGTGCCAGCAGTTTATATTCAGGGGCAACTAATGAAAAACTGTTTTTT. This chain connects TRBV27 to TRBJ1-4; possible D gene TRBD1, 6 bases. Germline V CDR1 and CDR2: MNHEY, SMNVEV (reference sequence). The V end lost 1 base, the J end lost 0 bases, and 9 bases lay between the germline ends. The CDR3 length is 16 residues.

In this sample, this clonotype turned up a few times. The chain carries TRBV15 and TRBJ2-2, with D possibly matching TRBD1 (5 bases). CDR1 LNHNV and CDR2 YYDKDF come from the germline V gene (reference sequence). CDR3 length: 15 amino acids. Trimming shortened V by 5 bases and J by 6 bases, and 16 bases separated the two germline ends. The CDR3 nucleotides read TGTGCCACCAGCCCAGGGCCCAGCATGGCCGGGGAGCTGTTTTTT. Translating it yields CATSPGPSMAGELFF.

The rearrangement links TRBV29-1 to TRBJ2-5; the D gene could be TRBD1 or TRBD2 (5 bases each). Germline CDR1 is SQVTM and CDR2 is ANQGSEA. The CDR3 length is 14 residues. Trimming left V 7 bases short and J 2 bases short, with 17 bases between. The CDR3 region is CSASPGRKQETQYF. The CDR3 nucleotides are TGCAGCGCTTCTCCGGGACGCAAACAAGAGACCCAGTACTTC. Complete variable domain (other parts from reference TRBV29-1 and TRBJ2-5): SAVISQKPSRDICQRGTSLTIQCQVDSQVTMMFWYRQQPGQSLTLIATANQGSEATYESGFVIDKFPISRPNLTFSTLTVSNMSPEDSSIYLCSASPGRKQETQYFGPGTRLLVL.

This clonotype showed up just a few times. The chain couples TRBV15 to TRBJ2-2; D might be TRBD1 or TRBD2, each matching 7 bases. The CDR3 has 15 amino acids. With 3 bases removed from V and 5 bases from J, the gap between germline ends came to 13 bases. In germline, CDR1 is LNHNV, CDR2 YYDKDF (reference sequence). The CDR3 DNA sequence: TGTGCCACCAGCAGTTCCAGGGGGGGGACCGGGGAGCTGTTTTTT. Protein: CATSSSRGGTGELFF.

The chain combines TRBV4-3 with TRBJ2-3; D is uncertain. The germline V gene encodes CDR1 LGHNA and CDR2 YSLEER. The CDR3 runs to 13 residues. Trimming removed 1 base at V and 5 bases at J, with 7 bases between. CDR3: CASSQGSLDTQYF. As DNA, the CDR3 is TGCGCCAGCAGCCAAGGGTCCTTAGATACGCAGTATTTT.

J is TRBJ2-1 and V is TRBV7-3; D may be TRBD1 or TRBD2 (6 bases each). V lost 0 bases and J lost 12, with 15 bases in between. Germline lookup yields CDR1 SGHTA and CDR2 FQGTGA. The CDR3 contains 14 residues. The DNA of the CDR3 is TGTGCCAGCAGCTTAACAACCACAGGGAGGAGGCAGTTCTTC. As protein: CASSLTTTGRRQFF.

The chain uses TRBV7-9 and TRBJ2-1, with D tentatively TRBD2 (6 bases). The CDR3 length is 16 residues. The V gene lost 5 bases and the J gene lost 8 bases, with 22 bases spanning the gap. Germline V gene sequence: CDR1 SEHNR, CDR2 FQNEAQ (reference sequence). CDR3 nucleotide sequence: TGTGCCAGCAGCCCCATGCGGGGACTTAGCCTAGATGAGCAGTTCTTC. Translation: CASSPMRGLSLDEQFF.

The chain combines TRBV7-9 with TRBJ1-5; maybe TRBD1 (6 bases). The CDR3 is 15 residues long. The germline V and J ends were trimmed by 5 bases and 1 base, with 12 bases remaining between them. CDR1 is SEHNR, CDR2 FQNEAQ, per germline (reference sequence). This CDR3 is CASSRTEGSNQPQHF. CDR3 coding DNA: TGTGCCAGCAGCCGGACAGAAGGGAGCAATCAGCCCCAGCATTTT.

The V and J genes are TRBV4-2 and TRBJ2-5, with 8 bases identical to TRBD2. In germline, CDR1 is LGHNA, CDR2 YNFKEQ. The CDR3 consists of 18 residues. The V and J ends lost 4 bases and 3 bases, in that order; junction bases with no gene match: 16. The CDR3 DNA sequence: TGTGCCAGCAGCCCCGGTGGAGCGGGAGTCCCTTTAGAAGAGACCCAGTACTTC. This sequence encodes CASSPGGAGVPLEETQYF.

This clonotype appeared a few times. The V gene is TRBV18, the J gene TRBJ2-5; 12 bases fit TRBD2. Per germline, CDR1 KGHSH and CDR2 LQKENI. This CDR3 has 16 residues. Trimming removed 5 bases from V and 3 bases from J; junction bases left unmatched: 7. CDR3 region: CASSAGLAGPEETQYF. CDR3 nucleotide sequence: TGTGCCAGCTCAGCCGGACTAGCGGGACCCGAAGAGACCCAGTACTTC.

This rearrangement joins TRBV11-2 to TRBJ2-1; weak D call: TRBD1 (5 bases). In germline, CDR1 is SGHAT, CDR2 FQNNGV. V was trimmed by 5 bases and J by 8 bases, leaving 19 bases between them. The CDR3 runs to 15 residues. CDR3 residues: CASSEQVNSLDEQFF. The CDR3 DNA reads as TGTGCCAGCAGCGAACAGGTTAATTCTTTGGATGAGCAGTTCTTC.

This clonotype has only a few counts. The chain joins TRBV29-1 to TRBJ2-1; unclear D gene. Germline V lookup: CDR1 SQVTM, CDR2 ANQGSEA. The CDR3 has 12 residues. V was pared by 7 bases and J by 8 bases, with 15 bases between. The CDR3 loop is CSARAWVDEQFF. The CDR3 DNA reads as TGCAGCGCAAGGGCTTGGGTAGATGAGCAGTTCTTC.

This clonotype was detected a few times. The chain has TRBV6-2 or TRBV6-3 and TRBJ2-7; D remains ambiguous. Trimming shortened V by 7 bases and J by 3 bases, and 16 bases separated the two germline ends. Germline V CDR1 and CDR2: MNHEY, SVGEGT. The CDR3 covers 14 residues. In DNA form, the CDR3 reads TGTGCCAGCACCCAAACGGCAAAAAACTACGAGCAGTACTTC. Its translation: CASTQTAKNYEQYF.

The table lists this clonotype with a few counts. The V and J genes are TRBV7-9 and TRBJ2-7; tentative D call: TRBD2 (6 bases). CDR3 length equals 15 residues. Germline V gene data show CDR1 as SEHNR and CDR2 as FQNEAQ (reference sequence). V shed 5 bases and J shed 4 bases, with 18 bases lying between them. The DNA for the CDR3 is TGTGCCAGCAGCCCGGAGGGACGGAAGAATTACGAGCAGTACTTC. Translated, it gives CASSPEGRKNYEQYF.

V gene TRBV19 combines with J gene TRBJ2-5, with D perhaps matching TRBD2 (7 bases). The germline V gene has CDR1 LNHDA and CDR2 SQIVND (reference sequence). The CDR3 runs 15 residues. The ends were cut back, 4 bases at V and 3 bases at J, with 15 bases in the middle. Here the CDR3 reads CASSKFGGREETQYF. The CDR3 DNA follows: TGTGCCAGTAGTAAGTTCGGGGGGCGGGAAGAGACCCAGTACTTC.